This T cell receptor beta chain was recorded in a study of OX40 agonist ivuxolimab in advanced cancers. In the study overall: There were three patients with partial responses, one having hepatocellular carcinoma and two cutaneous melanoma.

For this clone: The antigen is unknown.

Researchers took blood at baseline, on cycle 4 day 1, and on cycle 7 day 1. Findings and limits, study-wide: CD4+ and CD8+ T cells in blood underwent clonal expansion by week 6 at 0.1 to 3.0 mg/kg.

TCRdb's table, derived via immunoSEQ multiplex PCR, lists solely in-frame clones and lacks some. Here the sample spans 9,100 or so clones, more than 65% being singletons. The CDR3 extends over 14 amino acids. V was trimmed by 5 bases and J by 10 bases, leaving 19 bases between them. Looked up from germline, CDR1 is SGHTA and CDR2 is FQGNSA. The gene calls are TRBV7-2 and TRBJ2-3, with D perhaps assigned TRBD1 or TRBD2 (6 bases each). The source was CD4+ or CD8+ T cells sorted from blood, collected in a trial of the OX40 agonist ivuxolimab. The receptor's source is an adult with an advanced solid tumor such as melanoma, head and neck, liver or kidney cancer. CDR3 nucleotides: TGTGCCAGCAGCCCCGCGGCGGGGACACCTGCGCAGTATTTT. As protein: CASSPAAGTPAQYF.